These 7 T cell receptor beta chains came from one sample sequenced in a study of high-grade serous ovarian cancer treatment subgroups. Tumor tissue was taken before any definitive surgery or chemotherapy was given. Repertoires were generated with immunoSEQ multiplex PCR, while TCRdb's copy carries only in-frame clones and drops some. The sample records under 4,000 clones, about 80% being singletons. The specimen sequenced was tumor tissue. The receptors stem from a human donor with high-grade serous ovarian cancer.

The CDR3 sequence is CASSPLGVGEFF. The CDR3 DNA follows: TGTGCCAGCAGCCCCCTTGGGGTGGGGGAGTTCTTC. V gene TRBV7-2 combines with J gene TRBJ2-1; D may correspond to TRBD1 or TRBD2 (5 bases each). This CDR3 is 12 amino acids long. Germline loops: CDR1 SGHTA, CDR2 FQGNSA. V lost 5 bases to trimming and J lost 14 bases, with 16 bases between them.

This clone has just a few counts. The J gene is TRBJ1-1, the V gene TRBV7-3; 8 positions match TRBD1. The CDR3 sequence is 15 residues long. Germline CDR1 and CDR2: SGHTA and FQGTGA. The trim removed 0 bases at V and 5 bases at J, leaving 5 bases unmatched. CDR3 DNA sequence: TGTGCCAGCAGCTTAACTTCAGGGGGCGGAACTGAAGCTTTCTTT. Its protein is CASSLTSGGGTEAFF.

This chain joins TRBV9 and TRBJ1-5, with D perhaps TRBD1 (5 bases). Per the germline V gene, CDR1 is SGDLS and CDR2 is YYNGEE. With 7 bases removed from V and 3 bases from J, the gap between germline ends came to 11 bases. The CDR3 runs to 13 residues. Here the CDR3 reads CASGPGNNQPQHF. The CDR3 bases are TGTGCCAGCGGACCAGGGAACAATCAGCCCCAGCATTTT. Based on the CDR3 plus reference TRBV9 and TRBJ1-5, the full variable domain is DSGVTQTPKHLITATGQRVTLRCSPRSGDLSVYWYQQSLDQGLQFLIQYYNGEERAKGNILERFSAQQFPDLHSELNLSSLELGDSALYFCASGPGNNQPQHFGDGTRLSIL.

This sequence joins TRBV18 and TRBJ2-6; D uncertain. Germline lookup yields CDR1 KGHSH and CDR2 LQKENI. The V end was cut by 6 bases, the J end by 4 bases, with 16 bases between. This CDR3 has 16 amino acids. This CDR3 is CASSTLGGSGANVLTF. CDR3 DNA sequence: TGTGCCAGCTCGACCCTGGGTGGGTCGGGGGCCAACGTCCTGACTTTC.

The genes are TRBV7-8 and TRBJ2-5, with D unresolved. Matching the DNA end better, TRBJ2-7 makes the J call doubtful. The CDR3 contains 15 residues. From germline, CDR1 is SGHVS and CDR2 FQNEAQ. The CDR3 nucleotides are TGTGCCAGCAGCTTTCTGACGGTTCGCTCCTACGAGCAGTACTTC. This gives the protein CASSFLTVRSYEQYF.

Here the CDR3 reads CASGPLAYNSPLHF. In DNA form, the CDR3 reads TGTGCCAGCGGTCCTTTAGCCTATAATTCACCCCTCCACTTT. The V and J genes are TRBV5-5 and TRBJ1-6; D is uncertain. V was pared by 7 bases and J by 2 bases, with 10 bases between. Germline V CDR1 and CDR2: SGHKS, YYEKEE (reference sequence). The CDR3 loop spans 14 amino acids.

The chain links TRBV15 to TRBJ2-5, with D uncertain. V was trimmed by 4 bases and J by 5 bases, leaving 11 bases between them. This CDR3 is 13 amino acids long. The germline CDR1 and CDR2 sequences are LNHNV and YYDKDF (reference sequence). The CDR3 DNA is TGTGCCACCAGCAAAGGATTCCGGGAGACCCAGTACTTC. Its protein is CATSKGFRETQYF.